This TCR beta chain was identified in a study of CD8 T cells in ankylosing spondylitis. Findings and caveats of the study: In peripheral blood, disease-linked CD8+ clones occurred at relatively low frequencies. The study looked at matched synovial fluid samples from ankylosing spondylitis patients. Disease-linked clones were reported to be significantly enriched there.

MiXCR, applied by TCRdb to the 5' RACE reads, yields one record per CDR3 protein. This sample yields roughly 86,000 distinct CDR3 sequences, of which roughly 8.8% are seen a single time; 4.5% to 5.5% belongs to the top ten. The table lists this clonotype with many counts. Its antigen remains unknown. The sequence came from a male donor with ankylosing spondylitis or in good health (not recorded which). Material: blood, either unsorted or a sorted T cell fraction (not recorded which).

Here the CDR3 reads CSALQLETDTQYF. The CDR3 bases are TGCAGTGCTTTACAACTAGAAACAGATACGCAGTATTTT. This sequence joins TRBV20-1 and TRBJ2-3; maybe TRBD2 (5 bases). Per germline, CDR1 DFQATT and CDR2 SNEGSKA (reference sequence). The CDR3 consists of 13 residues. The V and J ends lost 5 bases and 3 bases respectively, with 12 bases between them.